This T cell receptor beta chain derives from a study of T cell responses to AZD1222 COVID-19 vaccine (dated by TCRdb to the early 2020s). Some background on the complete study: A total of approximately 250 trial participants underwent TCR sequencing, of whom under 220 had received two doses of AZD1222 and some 26 had received two doses of the MenACWY control vaccine. Enrollment into the trials was organized by age into subgroups of 18-55, 56-69 and 70-plus years, and those subgroups contained roughly 150, 30 and 60 TCR-sequenced participants, respectively.

Note on this clone: The clone's antigen remains unknown. The input lacks base qualities; no much larger clone sits a single base away.

The CDR3 regions of human TCRbeta chains were analyzed by immunosequencing. The source study handled its data this way. TCRs in the repertoires were compared against a reference library of SARS-CoV-2-specific TCRs that had been generated with the MIRA antigen-specificity platform. Breadth was defined as the fraction of unique TCRs that were SARS-CoV-2-associated, and depth was defined as the fraction of total T cells that were SARS-CoV-2-associated. Using the MIRA data, each spike-specific TCR was mapped to the spike region that the TCR reacts to and placed in a CD4 or CD8 class. Log10-transformed breadth and depth values were compared by one-way ANOVA with Sidak's multiple comparisons tests. TCRdb obtained this table from immuneACCESS and retained in-frame rearrangements with V and J assigned. These tables miss some clones; where compared with another copy, unresolved V genes account for less than half of the shortfall, and the remainder is unexplained. That table supplies the V and J calls and clone size; D and trimming were determined from the DNA. For this sample there are 40,000 to 55,000 clones; less than 95% appear just once. The biggest ten clones account for approximately 35% of the sample.

Measured from the cysteine to the phenylalanine, the CDR3 is 13 residues long. Only the CDR3 part of the read is kept: 39 bases, read in frame from the first base. Cut back by 10 bases and 3 bases, the V and J ends lie 12 bases apart. Overall study outcomes, separate from this receptor: Most participants were white British and females outnumbered males, and the authors suggested that clonal diversity may have been underestimated. Spike-specific TCR breadth and depth rose significantly after two AZD1222 doses compared with day 0 and with MenACWY recipients. CD4 TCRs associated with the vaccine covered the entire spike protein, and the dominant responses were in regions 160-218 and 743-854. Conclusions about previously exposed vaccinees are limited, since just six AZD1222 recipients were seropositive for SARS-CoV-2 at baseline. Reportedly, almost half of the unique spike-specific TCRs recognized epitopes lying outside the regions that are mutated in the B.1.351 and B.1.1.7 variants. In the small 56-69-year group, the increase in depth fell short of significance, most likely because of low power. No day 14 peak-response samples were available, so repertoires were characterized only after the peak T cell response.

The time point tag for this specimen amounts to: about 28 days (+/-7) after the second vaccine dose. Because spike-specific TCR depth and breadth did not differ between the two schedules, AZD1222 recipients who got a second dose at roughly 4 weeks were pooled with those who got a second dose at roughly 12 weeks. Vaccinee samples were obtained from the UK trials COV001 and COV002, which included a single-blind randomized controlled phase 2/3 trial of AZD1222 (ChAdOx1 nCoV-19) in healthy adults. For TCRbeta chain sequencing, PBMC samples were collected from trial participants at day 0 and at day 28 after the second dose.

The TCR originated in an adult who received the AZD1222 COVID-19 vaccine. The V and J genes are TRBV12-3 or TRBV12-4 and TRBJ2-2, with a weak D call of TRBD2 (5 bases match). The input for sequencing was peripheral blood, taken 28 days after the second AZD1222 dose. Read as DNA, the sequence is TGTGCCACCCGGACTCGTGACACCGGGGAGCTGTTTTTT. Its translation is CATRTRDTGELFF.